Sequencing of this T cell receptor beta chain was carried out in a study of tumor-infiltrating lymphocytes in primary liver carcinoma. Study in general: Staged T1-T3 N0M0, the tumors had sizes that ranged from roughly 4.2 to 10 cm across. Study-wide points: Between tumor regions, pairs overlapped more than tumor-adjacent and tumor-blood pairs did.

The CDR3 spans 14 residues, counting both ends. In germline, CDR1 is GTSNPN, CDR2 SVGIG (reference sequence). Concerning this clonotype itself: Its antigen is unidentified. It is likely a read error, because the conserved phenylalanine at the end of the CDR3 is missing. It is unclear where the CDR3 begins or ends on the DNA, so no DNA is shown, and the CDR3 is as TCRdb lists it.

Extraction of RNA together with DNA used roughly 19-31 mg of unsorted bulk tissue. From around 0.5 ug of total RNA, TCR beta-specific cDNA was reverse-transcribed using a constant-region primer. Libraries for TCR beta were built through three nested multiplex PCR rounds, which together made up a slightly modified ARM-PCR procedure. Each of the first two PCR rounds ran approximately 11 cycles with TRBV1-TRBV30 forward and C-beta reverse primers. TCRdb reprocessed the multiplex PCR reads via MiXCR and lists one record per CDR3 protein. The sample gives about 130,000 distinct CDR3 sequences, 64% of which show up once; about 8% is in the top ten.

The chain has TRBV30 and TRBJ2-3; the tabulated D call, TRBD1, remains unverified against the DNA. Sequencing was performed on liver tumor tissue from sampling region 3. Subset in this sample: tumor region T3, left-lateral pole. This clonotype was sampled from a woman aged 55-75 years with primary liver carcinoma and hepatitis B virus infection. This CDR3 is CAWIYKNGAGERYL.